These T cell receptor beta chains were read from a single sample in a study of T cell repertoires in cytomegalovirus infection. MiXCR was run by TCRdb on the reads, yielding one entry per CDR3 protein. The table has roughly 920,000 distinct CDR3 sequences, around 31% seen once. These TCRs are of unknown antigen specificity. The input for sequencing was cultured CD8+ T cells from PBMCs, taken from culture after CMV antigen stimulation. These receptors all stem from a human donor in good health (CMV status not recorded). Some clones in this sample may be carry-over from other donors' samples. CDR3s include the opening cysteine and the closing phenylalanine or tryptophan. A D gene is named only where the DNA matches it firmly. The size entry is marked missing in some rows and otherwise reads once, few, many or a size class.

V gene: TRBV6-1
D gene: TRBD2
J gene: TRBJ2-1
clone size: many
CDR3 DNA: TGTGCCAGCAGTGAACGTAGCGGGGGTTACAATGAGCAGTTCTTC
CDR3 protein: CASSERSGGYNEQFF

V gene: TRBV20-1
D gene: .
J gene: TRBJ2-3
clone size: .
CDR3 DNA: TGCAGTGCCCGACCCCGGAAGGGTACAGATACGCAGTATTTT
CDR3 protein: CSARPRKGTDTQYF

V gene: TRBV2
D gene: TRBD1
J gene: TRBJ1-2
clone size: many
CDR3 DNA: TGTGCCAGGGACAGGGCGGACTATGGCTACACCTTC
CDR3 protein: CARDRADYGYTF

V gene: TRBV7-9
D gene: .
J gene: TRBJ1-2
clone size: .
CDR3 DNA: TGTGCCAGCACCGAGGGGCGGGGCTACACCTTC
CDR3 protein: CASTEGRGYTF

V gene: TRBV6-1
D gene: TRBD1
J gene: TRBJ1-3
clone size: few
CDR3 DNA: TGTGCCAGCAGCGCGGACAGGGGGGGAAACACCATATATTTT
CDR3 protein: CASSADRGGNTIYF

V gene: TRBV27
D gene: .
J gene: TRBJ1-5
clone size: few
CDR3 DNA: TGTGCCAGCAGCCCGTTGGGGGACAATCAGCCCCAGCATTTT
CDR3 protein: CASSPLGDNQPQHF

V gene: TRBV10-1
D gene: .
J gene: TRBJ2-7
clone size: .
CDR3 DNA: TGCGCCAGCAGTGAGGGTTTGGAGCAGTACTTC
CDR3 protein: CASSEGLEQYF

V gene: TRBV25-1
D gene: TRBD1
J gene: TRBJ1-1
clone size: .
CDR3 DNA: TGTGCCAGCAGTGAATATTTCGTGGGACAGGGTAACACTGAAGCTTTCTTT
CDR3 protein: CASSEYFVGQGNTEAFF

V gene: TRBV15
D gene: .
J gene: TRBJ1-1
clone size: few
CDR3 DNA: TGTGCCACCAGCAGGGACCGTGGGTCCATGATGAACACTGAAGCTTTCTTT
CDR3 protein: CATSRDRGSMMNTEAFF

V gene: TRBV4-2
D gene: TRBD2
J gene: TRBJ2-5
clone size: .
CDR3 DNA: TGTGCCAGCAGCGCCGGACTAGCGGGGGGTAACCAAGAGACCCAGTACTTC
CDR3 protein: CASSAGLAGGNQETQYF

V gene: TRBV6-1
D gene: .
J gene: TRBJ2-2
clone size: few
CDR3 DNA: TGTGCCGCCGAACTGGCCGGGGAGCTGTTTTTT
CDR3 protein: CAAELAGELFF

V gene: TRBV7-6
D gene: .
J gene: TRBJ1-6
clone size: few
CDR3 DNA: TGTGCCAGCAGCCCTCAGGGGAGCAATTCACCCCTCCACTTT
CDR3 protein: CASSPQGSNSPLHF

V gene: TRBV7-6
D gene: .
J gene: TRBJ1-6
clone size: few
CDR3 DNA: TGTGCCAGCAGCCCTCAGACTGGAAGCTCCTATAATTCACCCCTCCACTTT
CDR3 protein: CASSPQTGSSYNSPLHF

V gene: TRBV7-2
D gene: .
J gene: TRBJ1-4
clone size: many
CDR3 DNA: TGTGCCAGCAGCTTAGGGCAGGGAGCCGGAACTAATGAAAAACTGTTTTTT
CDR3 protein: CASSLGQGAGTNEKLFF

V gene: TRBV7-9
D gene: TRBD1
J gene: TRBJ2-2
clone size: few
CDR3 DNA: TGTGCCAGCAGCATGCCGGGACAGGGCAACACCGGGGAGCTGTTTTTT
CDR3 protein: CASSMPGQGNTGELFF